Below, 12 T cell receptor beta chains from the same sample are listed, as sequenced in a study of blood T cells in healthy people across ages. Next came a second PCR, run for about 6 to 12 cycles, which used a sample-barcoded 5' primer along with a J-beta primer mix. A single record per CDR3 protein comes from TCRdb applying MiXCR to the 5' RACE reads. The sample records roughly 1,500,000 distinct CDR3 sequences, 30% to 35% being singletons. The sequenced material came from blood. These receptors were collected from a woman aged 25-40 years in good health.

The V gene is TRBV2, the J gene TRBJ1-1, with D unresolved. The CDR3 loop spans 12 amino acids. In germline, CDR1 is SNHLY, CDR2 FYNNEI. Trimming took off 1 base at V and 9 bases at J, with 9 bases between the two ends. As DNA, the CDR3 is TGTGCCAGCAGTGAAGAGGGAAGAAAAGCTTTCTTT. Translating it yields CASSEEGRKAFF.

The CDR3 sequence is CASSGTTGAGELFF. CDR3 bases: TGTGCCAGCAGTGGGACCACGGGGGCCGGGGAGCTGTTTTTT. V usage is TRBV6-4 and J usage is TRBJ2-2, with D possibly matching TRBD2 (6 bases). V lost 4 bases and J lost 6, with 12 bases in between. The germline gives CDR1 MRHNA, CDR2 SNTAGT. The length of the CDR3 is 14 residues.

The chain has TRBV7-9 and TRBJ2-7; D is tentatively TRBD1 or TRBD2 (5 bases each). Between the trimmed V and J ends, which lost 5 bases and 3 bases, there was a span of 14 bases. CDR1 and CDR2 (germline): SEHNR, FQNEAQ (reference sequence). The CDR3 has 14 amino acids. Here the CDR3 reads CASSRRDEHYEQYF. Written as DNA, the CDR3 is TGTGCCAGCAGCCGCCGGGACGAACACTACGAGCAGTACTTC.

The chain recombines TRBV10-3 with TRBJ2-2, with D possibly being TRBD1 or TRBD2 (5 bases each). V was cut by 10 bases and J by 0 bases, with 15 bases left in between. The CDR3 runs 15 residues. In germline, CDR1 is ENHRY, CDR2 SYGVKD. Here the CDR3 reads CANHRDATNTGELFF. The CDR3 DNA follows: TGTGCCAACCACCGGGACGCCACGAACACCGGGGAGCTGTTTTTT.

The rearrangement uses TRBV7-3 and TRBJ2-1, with D possibly TRBD2 on 6 matching bases. Trimming pared 5 bases from V and 10 bases from J, leaving 21 bases between. Germline loops: CDR1 SGHTA, CDR2 FQGTGA. The length of the CDR3 is 15 residues. Here the CDR3 reads CASSPSGAPAGEQFF. Here the CDR3 DNA reads TGTGCCAGCAGCCCCTCCGGGGCCCCGGCGGGAGAGCAGTTCTTC.

This clonotype was seen a handful of times. This CDR3 is CSVAGTGGSYGYTF. In nucleotides, the CDR3 is TGCAGCGTAGCCGGGACAGGGGGCTCGTATGGCTACACCTTC. The chain combines TRBV29-1 with TRBJ1-2, with 12 positions matching TRBD1. The CDR3 has 14 amino acids. The junction had 7 bases not matched to a gene; V was cut back by 6 bases and J by 5 bases. Germline CDR1 reads SQVTM; CDR2 reads ANQGSEA.

This chain connects TRBV2 to TRBJ2-5; D possibly uses TRBD1 or TRBD2 (5 bases each). This CDR3 contains 16 residues. V lost 7 bases to trimming and J lost 4 bases, with 22 bases between them. In germline, CDR1 is SNHLY, CDR2 FYNNEI. CDR3 sequence (DNA): TGTGCCAGCAAGAACTCGCCGAGTGGGGGAATAGAGACCCAGTACTTC. Protein sequence: CASKNSPSGGIETQYF. Full variable domain (outside the CDR3, taken from reference TRBV2 and TRBJ2-5): EPEVTQTPSHQVTQMGQEVILRCVPISNHLYFYWYRQILGQKVEFLVSFYNNEISEKSEIFDDQFSVERPDGSNFTLKIRSTKLEDSAMYFCASKNSPSGGIETQYFGPGTRLLVL.

With respect to this clonotype: Its ends do not fully match the called genes, so a read error is possible. The CDR3 reads CASSPALRSYGQYF. CDR3 sequence (DNA): TGTGCCAGTAGTCCAGCCCTTCGAAGCTACGGGCAGTACTTC. The J gene is TRBJ2-7, the V gene TRBV19, with D unclear. The germline V gene has CDR1 LNHDA and CDR2 SQIVND (reference sequence). This CDR3 region has 14 residues.

In this sample, this clonotype turned up once. The rearrangement links TRBV5-1 to TRBJ2-3; D is undetermined. Trimming removed 3 bases from V and 0 bases from J, with 11 bases in between. Germline V gene sequence: CDR1 SGHRS, CDR2 YFSETQ. The CDR3 has 15 amino acids. CDR3 protein: CASSWQDRSTDTQYF. The CDR3 region has the DNA TGCGCCAGCAGCTGGCAAGACCGAAGCACAGATACGCAGTATTTT. The full variable domain, completed using reference TRBV5-1 and TRBJ2-3, is KAGVTQTPRYLIKTRGQQVTLSCSPISGHRSVSWYQQTPGQGLQFLFEYFSETQRNKGNFPGRFSGRQFSNSRSEMNVSTLELGDSALYLCASSWQDRSTDTQYFGPGTRLTVL.

This clonotype was counted once. At one of its ends the junction is not consistent with the germline gene, which may arise from a read error. This sequence joins TRBV20-1 and TRBJ2-7; no clear D gene. Per germline, CDR1 DFQATT and CDR2 SNEGSKA (reference sequence). The CDR3 extends over 12 amino acids. CDR3: CRARESSYEQYF. The CDR3 bases are TGCAGGGCTAGAGAAAGCTCCTACGAGCAGTACTTC.

This clonotype was counted many times. This chain connects TRBV28 to TRBJ2-7, with D hard to call. The CDR3 contains 12 residues. The V gene lost 3 bases and the J gene lost 4 bases, with 7 bases spanning the gap. The germline CDR1 and CDR2 sequences are MDHEN and SYDVKM. The CDR3 protein is CASSFLGYEQYF. DNA of the CDR3: TGTGCCAGCAGTTTCCTCGGATACGAGCAGTACTTC. Using reference TRBV28 and TRBJ2-7 for the parts outside the CDR3, the full variable domain is DVKVTQSSRYLVKRTGEKVFLECVQDMDHENMFWYRQDPGLGLRLIYFSYDVKMKEKGDIPEGYSVSREKKERFSLILESASTNQTSMYLCASSFLGYEQYFGPGTRLTVT.

This clonotype occurred a few times. This chain uses TRBV9 with TRBJ1-2; D uncertain. The V and J ends lost 0 bases and 10 bases respectively, with 7 bases between them. The CDR3 is made up of 11 amino acids. Germline-derived CDR1 and CDR2 are SGDLS and YYNGEE. Here the CDR3 reads CASSVEGYYTF. CDR3 coding DNA: TGTGCCAGCAGCGTAGAGGGATACTACACCTTC. The whole variable domain, filled in from reference TRBV9 and TRBJ1-2, reads DSGVTQTPKHLITATGQRVTLRCSPRSGDLSVYWYQQSLDQGLQFLIQYYNGEERAKGNILERFSAQQFPDLHSELNLSSLELGDSALYFCASSVEGYYTFGSGTRLTVV.